This record concerns one T cell receptor (beta chain) sequence. Its antigen remains unidentified. The data belong to a study of cytomegalovirus exposure and HLA in healthy donors. Germline V gives CDR1 SGHRS, CDR2 YFSETQ. Unmatched junction bases numbered 9, after V lost 4 bases and J lost 4 bases. The CDR3 spans 16 residues. PCR used 60 Vbeta primers and 13 Jbeta primers. Measured with immunoSEQ multiplex PCR; TCRdb has only the in-frame clones, and not every one. The sample lists under 200,000 clones; around four fifths were seen once. Study-level results: The authors excluded some V segments, including TRBV6-2 and TRBV6-3, as indistinguishable. A later analysis showed TCR association rates differing by HLA locus, peaking at DRB1 and lowest at HLA-C. Most TCRs appeared rarely, but some public TCRs recurred in many donors.

Sequenced input: PBMCs. This TCR was recovered from a woman between 50 and 59 years old in good health and CMV-seropositive. The V gene is TRBV5-1, the J gene TRBJ2-5; 11 nucleotides line up with TRBD1. CDR3 residues: CASSKGQGGYGETQYF. CDR3 DNA sequence: TGCGCCAGCAGCAAGGGACAGGGGGGGTATGGAGAGACCCAGTACTTC.